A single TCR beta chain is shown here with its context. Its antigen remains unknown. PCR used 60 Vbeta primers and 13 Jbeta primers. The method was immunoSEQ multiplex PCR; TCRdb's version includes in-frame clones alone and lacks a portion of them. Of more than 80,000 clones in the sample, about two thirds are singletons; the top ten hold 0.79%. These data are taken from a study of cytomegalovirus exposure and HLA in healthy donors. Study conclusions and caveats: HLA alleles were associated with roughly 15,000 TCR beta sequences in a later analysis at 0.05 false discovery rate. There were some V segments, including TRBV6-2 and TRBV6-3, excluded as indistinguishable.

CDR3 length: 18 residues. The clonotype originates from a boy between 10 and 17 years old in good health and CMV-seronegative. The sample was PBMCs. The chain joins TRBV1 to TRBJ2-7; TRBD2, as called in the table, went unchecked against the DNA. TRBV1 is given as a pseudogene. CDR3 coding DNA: TGCACCAGCAGCCCGCGTTCGTGCCGTAGCGGGAGTCGGTACGAGCAGTACTTC. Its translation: CTSSPRSCRSGSRYEQYF.